The source of this TCR beta chain is a study of T cell repertoires in cytomegalovirus infection. Trimming took 3 bases from V and 0 from J, leaving 5 bases between them. Germline V gene data show CDR1 as LNHDA and CDR2 as SQIVND (reference sequence). This CDR3 has 13 residues. This clonotype was counted between two and nine times. Antigen: not known. Using its own MiXCR run on the reads, TCRdb lists one record per CDR3 protein. Of some 500,000 distinct CDR3 sequences listed, around two fifths are singletons. V usage is TRBV19 and J usage is TRBJ1-1, with D unresolved. This clonotype originated in a human donor in good health (CMV status not recorded). Some clones in this sample may be carry-over from other donors' samples. Source: cultured PBMCs, taken from culture after CMV antigen stimulation. CDR3 loop: CASSMRLNTEAFF. The CDR3 DNA reads as TGTGCCAGTAGTATGCGACTGAACACTGAAGCTTTCTTT.